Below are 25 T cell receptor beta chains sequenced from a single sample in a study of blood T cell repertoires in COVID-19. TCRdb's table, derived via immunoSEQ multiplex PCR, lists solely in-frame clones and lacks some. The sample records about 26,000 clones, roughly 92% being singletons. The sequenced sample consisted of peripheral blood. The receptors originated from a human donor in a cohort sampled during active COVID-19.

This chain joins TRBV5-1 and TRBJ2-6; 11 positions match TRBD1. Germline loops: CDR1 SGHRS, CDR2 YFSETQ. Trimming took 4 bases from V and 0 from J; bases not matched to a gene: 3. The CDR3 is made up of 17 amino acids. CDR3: CASSRTGGASGANVLTF. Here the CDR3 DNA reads TGCGCCAGCAGCCGGACAGGGGGCGCCTCTGGGGCCAACGTCCTGACTTTC. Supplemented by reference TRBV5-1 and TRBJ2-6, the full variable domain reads KAGVTQTPRYLIKTRGQQVTLSCSPISGHRSVSWYQQTPGQGLQFLFEYFSETQRNKGNFPGRFSGRQFSNSRSEMNVSTLELGDSALYLCASSRTGGASGANVLTFGAGSRLTVL.

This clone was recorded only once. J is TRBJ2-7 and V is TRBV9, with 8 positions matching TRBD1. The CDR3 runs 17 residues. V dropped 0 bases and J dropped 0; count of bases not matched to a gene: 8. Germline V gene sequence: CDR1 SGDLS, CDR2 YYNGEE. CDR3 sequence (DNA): TGTGCCAGCAGCGTAGGGGGGACAGGTGCCTTCTCCTACGAGCAGTACTTC. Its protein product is CASSVGGTGAFSYEQYF.

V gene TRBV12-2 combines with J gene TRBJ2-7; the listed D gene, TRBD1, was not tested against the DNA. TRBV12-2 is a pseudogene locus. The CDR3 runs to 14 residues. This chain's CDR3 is CASRSIQVSYEQYF. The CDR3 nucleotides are TGTGCAAGTCGCTCGATACAGGTCAGCTACGAGCAGTACTTC.

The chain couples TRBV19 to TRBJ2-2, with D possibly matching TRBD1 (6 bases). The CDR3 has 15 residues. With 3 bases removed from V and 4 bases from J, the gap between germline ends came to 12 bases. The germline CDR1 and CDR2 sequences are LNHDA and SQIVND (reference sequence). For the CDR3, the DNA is TGTGCCAGTAGTATTCCAGGGGTCCCCACCGGGGAGCTGTTTTTT. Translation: CASSIPGVPTGELFF.

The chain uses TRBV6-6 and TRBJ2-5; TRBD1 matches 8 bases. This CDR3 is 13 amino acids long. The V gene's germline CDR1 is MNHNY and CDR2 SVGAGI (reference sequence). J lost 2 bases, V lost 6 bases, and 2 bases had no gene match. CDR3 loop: CASRGTGQETQYF. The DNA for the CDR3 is TGTGCCAGCAGAGGGACAGGACAAGAGACCCAGTACTTC.

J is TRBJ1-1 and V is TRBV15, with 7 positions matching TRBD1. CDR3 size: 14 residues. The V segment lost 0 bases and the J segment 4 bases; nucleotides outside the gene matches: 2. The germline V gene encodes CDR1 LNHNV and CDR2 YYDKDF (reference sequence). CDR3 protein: CATSRDPGGTEAFF. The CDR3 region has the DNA TGTGCCACCAGCAGAGATCCAGGGGGCACTGAAGCTTTCTTT.

CDR3 DNA sequence: TGTGCCAGCAGCCAAGGGGCAGGGGGCGACACCGGGGAGCTGTTTTTT. Translation gives CASSQGAGGDTGELFF. The genes are TRBV3-1 (or the pseudogene TRBV3-2) and TRBJ2-2; 8 bases match TRBD1. The CDR3 totals 16 residues. The V gene end was trimmed by 1 base and the J gene end by 3 bases; junction bases not matched to a gene: 4. Germline CDR1 LGHDT, CDR2 YNNKEL (reference sequence).

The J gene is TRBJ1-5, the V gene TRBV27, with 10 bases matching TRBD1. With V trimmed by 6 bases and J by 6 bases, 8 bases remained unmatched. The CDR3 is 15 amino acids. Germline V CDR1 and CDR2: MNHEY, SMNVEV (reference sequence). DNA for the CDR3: TGTGCCAGCAGCCAGGGGACAGGGGTAGGTCAGCCCCAGCATTTT. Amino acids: CASSQGTGVGQPQHF.

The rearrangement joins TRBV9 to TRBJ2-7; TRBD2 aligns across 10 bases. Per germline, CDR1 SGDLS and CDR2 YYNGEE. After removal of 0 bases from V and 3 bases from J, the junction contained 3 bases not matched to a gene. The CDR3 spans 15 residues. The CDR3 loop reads CASSVEREGHYEQYF. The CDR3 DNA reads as TGTGCCAGCAGCGTAGAGCGGGAGGGCCACTACGAGCAGTACTTC.

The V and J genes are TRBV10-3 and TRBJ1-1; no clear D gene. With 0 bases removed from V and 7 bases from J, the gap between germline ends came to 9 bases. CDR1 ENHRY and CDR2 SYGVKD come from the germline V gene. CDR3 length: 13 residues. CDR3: CAISESAGVEAFF. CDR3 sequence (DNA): TGTGCCATCAGTGAGTCCGCCGGGGTTGAAGCTTTCTTT.

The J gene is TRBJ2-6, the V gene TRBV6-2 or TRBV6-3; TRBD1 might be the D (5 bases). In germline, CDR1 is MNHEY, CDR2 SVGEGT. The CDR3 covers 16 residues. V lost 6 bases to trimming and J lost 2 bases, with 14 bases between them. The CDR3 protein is CASSPADSTGANVLTF. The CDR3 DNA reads TGTGCCAGCAGCCCCGCAGACAGCACTGGGGCCAACGTCCTGACTTTC.

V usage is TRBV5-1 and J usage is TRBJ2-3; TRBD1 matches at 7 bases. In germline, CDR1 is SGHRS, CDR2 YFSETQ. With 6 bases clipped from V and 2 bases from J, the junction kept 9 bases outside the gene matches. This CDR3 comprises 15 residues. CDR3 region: CASTVRDSYTDTQYF. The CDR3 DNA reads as TGCGCCAGCACAGTCCGGGACAGTTACACAGATACGCAGTATTTT.

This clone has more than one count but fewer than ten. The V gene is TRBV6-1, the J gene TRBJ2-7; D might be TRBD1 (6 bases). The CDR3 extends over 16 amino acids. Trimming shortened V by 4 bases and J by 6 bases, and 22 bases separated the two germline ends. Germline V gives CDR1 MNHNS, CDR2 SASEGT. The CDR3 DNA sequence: TGTGCCAGCAGTGTTGTGGGCAGGGGCCACGAGGGCGAGCAGTACTTC. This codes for CASSVVGRGHEGEQYF.

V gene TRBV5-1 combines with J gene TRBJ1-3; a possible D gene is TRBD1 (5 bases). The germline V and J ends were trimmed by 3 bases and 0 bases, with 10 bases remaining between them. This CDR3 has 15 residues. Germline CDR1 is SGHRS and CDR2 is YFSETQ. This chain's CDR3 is CASSSSGGSGNTIYF. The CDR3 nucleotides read TGCGCCAGCAGCTCCTCCGGGGGCTCTGGAAACACCATATATTTT.

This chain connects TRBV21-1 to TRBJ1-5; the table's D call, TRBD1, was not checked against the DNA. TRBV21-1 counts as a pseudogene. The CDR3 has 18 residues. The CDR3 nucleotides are TGTGCCAGCAGCAACTCCGGCATAAAGGGGCTTGGGAATCAGCCCCAGCATTTT. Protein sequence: CASSNSGIKGLGNQPQHF.

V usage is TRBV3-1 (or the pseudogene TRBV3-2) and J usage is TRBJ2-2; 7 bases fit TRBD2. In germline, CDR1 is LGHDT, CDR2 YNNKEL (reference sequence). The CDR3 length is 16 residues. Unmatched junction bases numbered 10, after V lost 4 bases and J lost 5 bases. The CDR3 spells CASSLKKPAGTGELFF. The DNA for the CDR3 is TGTGCCAGCAGCCTTAAAAAGCCAGCGGGGACCGGGGAGCTGTTTTTT.

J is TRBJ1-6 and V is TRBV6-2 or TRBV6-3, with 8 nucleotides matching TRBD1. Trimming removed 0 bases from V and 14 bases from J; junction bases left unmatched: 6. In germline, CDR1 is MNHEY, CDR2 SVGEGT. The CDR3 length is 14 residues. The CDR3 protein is CASSYSRQGIALHF. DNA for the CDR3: TGTGCCAGCAGTTACTCGAGACAGGGGATCGCCCTCCACTTT.

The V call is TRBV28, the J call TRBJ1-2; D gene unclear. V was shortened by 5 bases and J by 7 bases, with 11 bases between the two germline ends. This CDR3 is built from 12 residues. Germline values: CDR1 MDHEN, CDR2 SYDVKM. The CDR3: CASSLGSFGYTF. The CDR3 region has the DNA TGTGCCAGCAGTCTTGGGAGCTTTGGCTACACCTTC.

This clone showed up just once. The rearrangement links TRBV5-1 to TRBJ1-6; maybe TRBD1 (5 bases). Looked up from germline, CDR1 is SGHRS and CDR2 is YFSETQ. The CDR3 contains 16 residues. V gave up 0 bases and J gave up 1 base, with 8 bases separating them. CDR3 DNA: TGCGCCAGCAGCTTGGAAGGGGCGTCCTATAATTCACCCCTCCACTTT. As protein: CASSLEGASYNSPLHF.

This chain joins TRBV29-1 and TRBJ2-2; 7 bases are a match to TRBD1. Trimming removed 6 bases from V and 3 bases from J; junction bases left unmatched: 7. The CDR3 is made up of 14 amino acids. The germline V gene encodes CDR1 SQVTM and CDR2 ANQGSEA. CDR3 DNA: TGCAGCGTAGTCGACAGGGATGACACCGGGGAGCTGTTTTTT. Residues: CSVVDRDDTGELFF.

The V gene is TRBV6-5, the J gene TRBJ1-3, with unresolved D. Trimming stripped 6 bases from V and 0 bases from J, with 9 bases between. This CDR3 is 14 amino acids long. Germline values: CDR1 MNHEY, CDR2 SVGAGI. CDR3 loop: CASRSSFSGNTIYF. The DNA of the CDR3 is TGTGCCAGCAGATCGTCTTTCTCTGGAAACACCATATATTTT.

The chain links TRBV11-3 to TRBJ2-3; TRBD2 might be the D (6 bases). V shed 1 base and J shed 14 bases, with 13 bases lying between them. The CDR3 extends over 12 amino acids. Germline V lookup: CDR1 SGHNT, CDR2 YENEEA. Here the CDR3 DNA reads TGTGCCAGCAGCTTAGGGGACCGGGGGTTGTATTTT. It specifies CASSLGDRGLYF.

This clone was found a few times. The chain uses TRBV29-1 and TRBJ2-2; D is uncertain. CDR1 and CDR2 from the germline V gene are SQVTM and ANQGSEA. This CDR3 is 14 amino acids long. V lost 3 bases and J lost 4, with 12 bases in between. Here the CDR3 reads CSVDPGWVTGELFF. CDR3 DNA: TGCAGCGTTGATCCGGGTTGGGTCACCGGGGAGCTGTTTTTT.

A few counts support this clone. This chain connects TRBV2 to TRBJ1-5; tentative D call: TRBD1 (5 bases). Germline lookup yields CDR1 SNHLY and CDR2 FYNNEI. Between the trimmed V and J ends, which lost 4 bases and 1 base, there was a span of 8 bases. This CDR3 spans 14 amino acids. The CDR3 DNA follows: TGTGCCAGCAGTGTTGGGGGGAGCAATCAGCCCCAGCATTTT. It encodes CASSVGGSNQPQHF.

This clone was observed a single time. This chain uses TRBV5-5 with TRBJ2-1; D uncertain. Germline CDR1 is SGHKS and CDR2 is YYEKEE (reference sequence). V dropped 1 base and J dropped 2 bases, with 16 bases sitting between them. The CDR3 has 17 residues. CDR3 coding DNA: TGTGCCAGCAGCTTGTGGGCAGGCGATTTGGCCTACAATGAGCAGTTCTTC. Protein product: CASSLWAGDLAYNEQFF. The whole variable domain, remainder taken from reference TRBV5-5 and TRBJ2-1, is DAGVTQSPTHLIKTRGQQVTLRCSPISGHKSVSWYQQVLGQGPQFIFQYYEKEERGRGNFPDRFSARQFPNYSSELNVNALLLGDSALYLCASSLWAGDLAYNEQFFGPGTRLTVL.